Listed below are T cell receptor beta chains from one sample, sequenced in a study of T-cell reconstitution after alpha-beta-depleted transplantation in children. TCRdb re-called the PCR reads through MiXCR, storing one row per CDR3 protein. This table has 17,000 or so distinct CDR3 sequences, 9.5% to 15% appearing once. The sequences come from PBMCs, mostly from graft donor cells, collected 180 days after TCRalphabeta/CD19-depleted stem cell transplant. These receptors all stem from a boy in the first two years of life who had a stem cell transplant for Wiskott-Aldrich syndrome, so the T cells may come from the graft donor. Each CDR3 is given with its conserved first and last residue. A D gene is named only where the DNA matches it firmly. Clone size appears in some rows only: once, few, many, or a class for an expanded clone.

CDR3nt,CDR3aa,j_gene,abundance,d_gene,v_gene
TGCGCCAGCAGCTTGGCGACGGGAAGCAATGAGCAGTTCTTC,CASSLATGSNEQFF,TRBJ2-1,many,.,TRBV5-1
TGTGCCAGCAGCCTCCTTCGAACGCCTCTGTACCAAGAGACCCAGTACTTC,CASSLLRTPLYQETQYF,TRBJ2-5,many,.,TRBV14
TGTGCCAGCAGCCGCTTTGGGCGGGGGGTCGCCAATGAGCAGTTCTTC,CASSRFGRGVANEQFF,TRBJ2-1,many,TRBD2,TRBV11-2
TGTTCCAGCAGCCGACAGGGGACCTTCTACAATGAGCAGTTCTTC,CSSSRQGTFYNEQFF,TRBJ2-1,.,TRBD1,TRBV7-6
TGTACCAGCAGCTTAGGCGGGGCAGCGGGAGCTTTGTATGAGCAGTTCTTC,CTSSLGGAAGALYEQFF,TRBJ2-1,.,TRBD2,TRBV7-6
TGTGCCACCAGTGATTTGAGACTCACCGGGGAGCTGTTTTTT,CATSDLRLTGELFF,TRBJ2-2,many,.,TRBV24-1
TGTGCCAGCAGCTTCAGGACAGGGAGGGATTCACCCCTCCACTTT,CASSFRTGRDSPLHF,TRBJ1-6,many,TRBD1,TRBV7-2
TGTGCCAGCAGCATACAGGGGAACTATGGCTACACCTTC,CASSIQGNYGYTF,TRBJ1-2,.,TRBD1,TRBV6-1
TGCAGTGCTACATCCGGGACGGACGATTCGCCCCTCCACTTT,CSATSGTDDSPLHF,TRBJ1-6,.,.,TRBV20-1
TGTGCCAGCAGTGACTCCGGACTAGCGGGAGTGGGTGAGCAGTTCTTC,CASSDSGLAGVGEQFF,TRBJ2-1,few,TRBD2,TRBV6-5
TGTGCCAGCAGTTTACGGGGGGCGAACACCGGGGAGCTGTTTTTT,CASSLRGANTGELFF,TRBJ2-2,many,TRBD2,TRBV28
TGTGCTAGTGGCCAGGGACAACTAGCGCTCAACGAGCAGTACTTC,CASGQGQLALNEQYF,TRBJ2-7,.,.,TRBV12-5
TGCAGTGCTAGAGAGAGCCAAGAGACCCAGTACTTC,CSARESQETQYF,TRBJ2-5,few,.,TRBV20-1
TGTGGAGCGGGAGAGGGAGTAGATACGCAGTATTTT,CGAGEGVDTQYF,TRBJ2-3,.,TRBD2,TRBV28
TGTGCCAGCAGTTTTAGGACTAGCGGGAGGATGGATGAGCAGTTCTTC,CASSFRTSGRMDEQFF,TRBJ2-1,.,TRBD2,TRBV28
TGTGCCAGCAGCTTGGACGAGACCCAGTACTTC,CASSLDETQYF,TRBJ2-5,few,.,TRBV5-6
TGCAGCGTTCCTAGCGGGCCTTCCTACAATGAGCAGTTCTTC,CSVPSGPSYNEQFF,TRBJ2-1,many,TRBD2,TRBV29-1
TGTGCCAGCAGCCGGGACAGGGACTACAATGAGCAGTTCTTC,CASSRDRDYNEQFF,TRBJ2-1,many,TRBD1,TRBV7-2
TGTGCCAGTGGCAGCCGAAGAGGAAATAATTCACCCCTCCACTTT,CASGSRRGNNSPLHF,TRBJ1-6,few,.,TRBV6-1
TGCAGTGCTATTGGGAGGGGCTGGGCAGATACGCAGTATTTT,CSAIGRGWADTQYF,TRBJ2-3,many,TRBD2,TRBV20-1
TGCAGTGCTAGTAGGGACCACCTCACGCAAGAGACCCAGTACTTC,CSASRDHLTQETQYF,TRBJ2-5,many,.,TRBV20-1
TGTGCCAGCAGCTTAGAGGGGACTAGCGGGACCGGGGAGCTGTTTTTT,CASSLEGTSGTGELFF,TRBJ2-2,few,TRBD2,TRBV7-3
TGCAGTGCCCTGACAGCGAGCTCCTACGAGCAGTACTTC,CSALTASSYEQYF,TRBJ2-7,.,.,TRBV20-1
TGCGCCAGCAGCTTGGGGGGACTAGCGGGGGAAGAGACCCAGTACTTC,CASSLGGLAGEETQYF,TRBJ2-5,.,TRBD2,TRBV5-1
TGCAGTGCTAGCACTGGGACTAGCTTTTTTGAGCAGTTCTTC,CSASTGTSFFEQFF,TRBJ2-1,few,TRBD2,TRBV20-1
TGTGCCATCAGTCGGACAGGGGAGTTTCAAGAGACCCAGTACTTC,CAISRTGEFQETQYF,TRBJ2-5,medium-sized,TRBD1,TRBV10-3
TGTGCCACCAGTGACGCGAGGGGCTACACCTTC,CATSDARGYTF,TRBJ1-2,few,.,TRBV24-1
TGTGCCAGCTCCCAAGGCAGGGTGGGTGAAGCTTTCTTT,CASSQGRVGEAFF,TRBJ1-1,few,.,TRBV18
TGTGCCAGCAGCCAGTCCCTAGCGGGAGGCGAGCAGTACTTC,CASSQSLAGGEQYF,TRBJ2-7,few,TRBD2,TRBV7-8
TGCAGTGCTAGAGTGAGACTAGCGGGAGAATCCTACGAGCAGTACTTC,CSARVRLAGESYEQYF,TRBJ2-7,.,TRBD2,TRBV20-1
TGTGCCTGGGAACAGGGATCCTACGAGCAGTACTTC,CAWEQGSYEQYF,TRBJ2-7,.,.,TRBV30
TGCGCCAGCAGCCCGGGAGTTCTTCAGCCCCAGCATTTT,CASSPGVLQPQHF,TRBJ1-5,.,.,TRBV10-1
TGTGCCATCAGTGGGGGGGCTAATCAGCCCCAGCATTTT,CAISGGANQPQHF,TRBJ1-5,many,.,TRBV10-3
TGTGCCAGCAGCCGCCTGGCGGCGGGAGTACAGGAGACCCAGTACTTC,CASSRLAAGVQETQYF,TRBJ2-5,many,TRBD2,TRBV28
TGCAGTGCTAAAGCGGGCGGGAGTAGGGAAGAGACCCAGTACTTC,CSAKAGGSREETQYF,TRBJ2-5,many,TRBD2,TRBV20-1
TGTGCCAGCAGCTCGGGACTAGCGGGAGGGCCGGGTTACAATGAGCAGTTCTTC,CASSSGLAGGPGYNEQFF,TRBJ2-1,many,TRBD2,TRBV11-2
TGTGCCAGCAGCTTCGGGACTAGGGAGACCCAGTACTTC,CASSFGTRETQYF,TRBJ2-5,few,TRBD2,TRBV7-9
TGTGCCAGCAGTTTCGGGACTAGCGGGAGCGGTGAGCAGTTCTTC,CASSFGTSGSGEQFF,TRBJ2-1,many,TRBD2,TRBV12-3/TRBV12-4
TGTGCCAGCTCCCCGTTCTCCCGGGGTCGACCCTACGAGCAGTACTTC,CASSPFSRGRPYEQYF,TRBJ2-7,many,.,TRBV18
TGCAGTGCTCCGCAGCGGGGCGCGGGGTATGGCTACACCTTC,CSAPQRGAGYGYTF,TRBJ1-2,medium-sized,.,TRBV20-1
TGTGCCAGCTCACCACTGGGACAGTCTAATGAAAAACTGTTTTTT,CASSPLGQSNEKLFF,TRBJ1-4,.,TRBD1,TRBV18
TGTGCCAGCAGCCTCTTTGCGGATGAGCAGTTCTTC,CASSLFADEQFF,TRBJ2-1,many,.,TRBV7-9
TGCAGTGCTCGATTAATTTGGAGGTTCACAGATACGCAGTATTTT,CSARLIWRFTDTQYF,TRBJ2-3,.,.,TRBV20-1
TGTGCCAGCAGCCGCGCCGACAGGGGGTCCTACGAGCAGTACTTC,CASSRADRGSYEQYF,TRBJ2-7,many,TRBD1,TRBV11-1
TGTGCCAGCAGCGGTCAGTCTAGCGGGAGCTTAGGAAATGAGCAGTTCTTC,CASSGQSSGSLGNEQFF,TRBJ2-1,many,TRBD2,TRBV7-2
TGTGCCAGCAGTCCAGATCGGACTAGCGGGAGAGTCTACGAGCAGTACTTC,CASSPDRTSGRVYEQYF,TRBJ2-7,few,TRBD2,TRBV12-3/TRBV12-4
TGCGCCAGCAGCTTGTCCGGCGGTCAGATCTCCAAAAACATTCAGTACTTC,CASSLSGGQISKNIQYF,TRBJ2-4,few,.,TRBV5-1
TGTGCCAGTAGTACGGGGACAGGGCCCTGGGCAGGCAATCAGCCCCAGCATTTT,CASSTGTGPWAGNQPQHF,TRBJ1-5,few,TRBD1,TRBV19
TGTGCCAGCAATCCGGGACTTAGAACCAATGAGCAGTTCTTC,CASNPGLRTNEQFF,TRBJ2-1,.,.,TRBV7-6